The 26 T cell receptor beta chains below were found in one sample sequenced in a study of beta chain features in type 1 diabetes. The isolated RNA, all of it, was reverse transcribed, so expressed TCRB transcripts were what got sequenced. Only in-frame clones appear in the TCRdb table, and some are missing; sequencing was by immunoSEQ multiplex PCR. The data contain about 250,000 clones, 13% to 15% of them singletons. Sequenced material: naive CD4+ T cells from blood. Receptor source: a woman aged 35 to 49 in good health.

This clone came up a few times. The gene calls are TRBV4-1 and TRBJ1-5; D is perhaps TRBD1 (6 bases). Germline loops: CDR1 MGHRA, CDR2 YSYEKL. The CDR3 length is 17 residues. Trimming cost V 0 bases and J 11 bases, with 23 bases left between them. This CDR3 reads CASSQDRGEGVGRSQHF. Written as DNA, the CDR3 is TGCGCCAGCAGCCAAGACCGGGGAGAGGGGGTGGGACGGTCCCAGCATTTT.

This clone appeared a few times. The chain joins TRBV10-3 to TRBJ1-4; D is ambiguous. Germline values: CDR1 ENHRY, CDR2 SYGVKD. V was pared by 4 bases and J by 8 bases, with 8 bases between. The length of the CDR3 is 12 residues. The CDR3 loop is CAISGLGEKLFF. The CDR3, as DNA: TGTGCCATCAGTGGCCTGGGCGAAAAACTGTTTTTT.

This clone was seen only a few times. The chain recombines TRBV4-2 with TRBJ1-3; TRBD1 matches at 8 bases. V shed 1 base, J shed 1 base, and the junction held 6 bases outside the gene matches. The CDR3 runs to 17 residues. In germline, CDR1 is LGHNA, CDR2 YNFKEQ. CDR3 amino acids: CASSQGTGPLSGNTIYF. As DNA, the CDR3 is TGTGCCAGCAGCCAAGGGACAGGGCCCCTTTCTGGAAACACCATATATTTT.

CDR3 sequence: CASSDRGNEQFF. The CDR3 DNA sequence: TGTGCCAGTAGTGATCGGGGCAATGAGCAGTTCTTC. V usage is TRBV19 and J usage is TRBJ2-1, with TRBD2 as a possible D gene (5 bases). The CDR3 has 12 amino acids. Germline values: CDR1 LNHDA, CDR2 SQIVND (reference sequence). V lost 5 bases and J 6 bases, leaving 8 bases between the germline ends.

The chain combines TRBV11-2 with TRBJ2-7, with TRBD1 matching over 9 bases. After removal of 5 bases from V and 6 bases from J, the junction contained 8 bases not matched to a gene. There are 14 residues in the CDR3. The germline CDR1 and CDR2 sequences are SGHAT and FQNNGV. CDR3 amino acids: CASSAPGQGGEQYF. DNA of the CDR3: TGTGCCAGCAGCGCACCGGGACAGGGAGGCGAGCAGTACTTC.

This clone was counted a few times. This sequence joins TRBV6-1 and TRBJ1-5; 7 nucleotides line up with TRBD1. Germline lookup yields CDR1 MNHNS and CDR2 SASEGT. The CDR3 is 13 amino acids. With 7 bases clipped from V and 4 bases from J, the junction kept 4 bases outside the gene matches. CDR3 amino acids: CASTGQANQPQHF. CDR3 nucleotides: TGTGCCAGCACTGGACAGGCGAATCAGCCCCAGCATTTT.

This clone was detected ten times or more. DNA for the CDR3: TGCGCCAGCAGCCAAGTCACAGGGGGCAATCAGCCCCAGCATTTT. This translates into CASSQVTGGNQPQHF. The chain employs TRBV4-3 and TRBJ1-5, with 7 bases matching TRBD1. The length of the CDR3 is 15 residues. The V gene's germline CDR1 is LGHNA and CDR2 YSLEER. J lost 2 bases, V lost 1 base, and 2 bases had no gene match.

This chain connects TRBV7-9 to TRBJ2-2, with a tentative D call TRBD1 (5 bases). CDR3 length: 15 amino acids. CDR1 and CDR2 (germline): SEHNR, FQNEAQ (reference sequence). Trimming cost V 7 bases and J 1 base, with 13 bases left between them. The chain's CDR3 is CASKSLGENTGELFF. Here the CDR3 DNA reads TGTGCCAGCAAAAGCTTAGGGGAGAACACCGGGGAGCTGTTTTTT.

This chain links TRBV5-6 with TRBJ2-7, with a tentative D call TRBD1 (5 bases). The V and J ends lost 2 bases and 3 bases respectively, with 12 bases between them. Germline assignment: CDR1 SGHDT and CDR2 YYEEEE. The CDR3 covers 14 residues. Here the CDR3 reads CASSFAGHDYEQYF. DNA for the CDR3: TGTGCCAGCAGCTTCGCAGGGCACGACTACGAGCAGTACTTC. The variable domain in full, completed from reference TRBV5-6 and TRBJ2-7, reads DAGVTQSPTHLIKTRGQQVTLRCSPKSGHDTVSWYQQALGQGPQFIFQYYEEEERQRGNFPDRFSGHQFPNYSSELNVNALLLGDSALYLCASSFAGHDYEQYFGPGTRLTVT.

This clone has more than one count but fewer than ten. V usage is TRBV6-1 and J usage is TRBJ2-7, with D unresolved. Trimming took 6 bases from V and 2 from J, leaving 11 bases between them. Germline V gives CDR1 MNHNS, CDR2 SASEGT. CDR3 length: 13 residues. In DNA form, the CDR3 reads TGTGCCAGCAGACAGTTCAACACCTACGAGCAGTACTTC. Translated: CASRQFNTYEQYF.

The chain links TRBV7-8 to TRBJ1-1; a possible D gene is TRBD1 (6 bases). The CDR3 sequence is 13 residues long. Trimming took 6 bases from V and 9 from J, leaving 17 bases between them. The germline CDR1 and CDR2 sequences are SGHVS and FQNEAQ. The CDR3: CASRTVTGSQAFF. The CDR3 DNA reads as TGTGCCAGCAGGACCGTGACAGGCTCTCAAGCTTTCTTT.

This clone was picked up a small number of times. V is TRBV7-9 and J is TRBJ2-5, with D perhaps TRBD2 (5 bases). Germline-derived CDR1 and CDR2 are SEHNR and FQNEAQ (reference sequence). Trimming stripped 11 bases from V and 0 bases from J, with 16 bases between. CDR3 length equals 14 residues. The CDR3 nucleotides are TGTGCCTGCGGGCAGGCCCAGTACCAAGAGACCCAGTACTTC. This translates into CACGQAQYQETQYF. Combining the CDR3 with reference TRBV7-9 and TRBJ2-5 gives the whole variable domain DTGVSQNPRHKITKRGQNVTFRCDPISEHNRLYWYRQTLGQGPEFLTYFQNEAQLEKSRLLSDRFSAERPKGSFSTLEIQRTEQGDSAMYLCACGQAQYQETQYFGPGTRLLVL.

The table lists this clone with many counts. The rearrangement uses TRBV7-6 and TRBJ2-7, with D possibly matching TRBD2 (5 bases). Trimming left V 5 bases short and J 7 bases short, with 12 bases between. The CDR3 runs to 12 residues. Germline loops: CDR1 SGHVS, CDR2 FNYEAQ. The CDR3 DNA follows: TGTGCCAGCAGCCCACCCGGCGGGGAGCAGTACTTC. This translates into CASSPPGGEQYF.

The chain has TRBV4-2 and TRBJ2-5, with 16 nucleotides matching TRBD2. The J segment lost 0 bases and the V segment lost 3 bases, leaving 1 base of the junction unmatched. From germline, CDR1 is LGHNA and CDR2 YNFKEQ. CDR3 length: 17 amino acids. The CDR3 spells CASSQGLAGGNQETQYF. The CDR3 nucleotides are TGTGCCAGCAGCCAGGGACTAGCGGGGGGGAACCAAGAGACCCAGTACTTC.

The rearrangement links TRBV9 to TRBJ2-5; D might be TRBD2 (7 bases). The ends were cut back, 3 bases at V and 8 bases at J, with 23 bases in the middle. CDR3 size: 16 residues. Germline lookup yields CDR1 SGDLS and CDR2 YYNGEE. The CDR3 nucleotides are TGTGCCAGCAGCGAGGGGGGGGCCAGGGCCTCGAACACCCAGTACTTC. Encoded protein: CASSEGGARASNTQYF.

The V and J genes are TRBV9 and TRBJ1-3; maybe TRBD1 (5 bases). V lost 4 bases and J lost 6, with 14 bases in between. The germline CDR1 and CDR2 sequences are SGDLS and YYNGEE. The CDR3 loop spans 14 amino acids. CDR3 protein: CASSPRQGENTIYF. The CDR3 region has the DNA TGTGCCAGCAGCCCCCGGCAGGGTGAAAACACCATATATTTT. The complete variable domain, with remaining parts taken from reference TRBV9 and TRBJ1-3, reads DSGVTQTPKHLITATGQRVTLRCSPRSGDLSVYWYQQSLDQGLQFLIQYYNGEERAKGNILERFSAQQFPDLHSELNLSSLELGDSALYFCASSPRQGENTIYFGEGSWLTVV.

The sample holds a few counts of this clone. This chain joins TRBV7-8 and TRBJ2-2; D is perhaps TRBD1 (5 bases). V lost 1 base to trimming and J lost 11 bases, with 14 bases between them. The CDR3 loop spans 14 amino acids. CDR1 and CDR2 from the germline V gene are SGHVS and FQNEAQ. DNA for the CDR3: TGTGCCAGCAGCTTAGGGGGTAGGCAGGGCGAGCTGTTTTTT. Its protein product is CASSLGGRQGELFF.

This chain uses TRBV27 with TRBJ1-3; a weak D match, TRBD1 (6 bases). Germline V lookup: CDR1 MNHEY, CDR2 SMNVEV (reference sequence). The CDR3 is 16 residues long. Trimming shortened V by 5 bases and J by 0 bases, and 14 bases separated the two germline ends. The CDR3 loop is CASSLQTGHSGNTIYF. DNA of the CDR3: TGTGCCAGCAGTCTACAGACAGGACACTCTGGAAACACCATATATTTT.

As regards this clone: At the DNA level, this CDR3 is encoded by other sequences in the same sample as well. The chain couples TRBV18 to TRBJ2-5; D remains ambiguous. The CDR3 length is 13 residues. Trimming removed 3 bases at V and 0 bases at J, with 5 bases between. Germline assignment: CDR1 KGHSH and CDR2 LQKENI. DNA for the CDR3: TGTGCCAGCTCACCCTCGTACCAAGAGACCCAGTACTTC. It translates to CASSPSYQETQYF.

The chain couples TRBV27 to TRBJ2-1, with no clear D. The CDR3 is 13 amino acids. CDR1 and CDR2 (germline): MNHEY, SMNVEV (reference sequence). The ends were cut back, 3 bases at V and 7 bases at J, with 10 bases in the middle. This chain's CDR3 is CASSLVHGNEQFF. CDR3 coding DNA: TGTGCCAGCAGTTTGGTCCACGGGAATGAGCAGTTCTTC.

This chain uses TRBV18 with TRBJ2-1; 9 bases agree with TRBD1. CDR3 length: 16 amino acids. The germline CDR1 and CDR2 sequences are KGHSH and LQKENI. The ends lost 5 bases at V and 4 bases at J; junction bases unmatched: 9. The CDR3 DNA follows: TGTGCCAGCTCAAGAATGGGACAGGGCCTGTACAATGAGCAGTTCTTC. Encoded protein: CASSRMGQGLYNEQFF. The whole variable domain, remainder taken from reference TRBV18 and TRBJ2-1, is NAGVMQNPRHLVRRRGQEARLRCSPMKGHSHVYWYRQLPEEGLKFMVYLQKENIIDESGMPKERFSAEFPKEGPSILRIQQVVRGDSAAYFCASSRMGQGLYNEQFFGPGTRLTVL.

This clone showed up just a few times. This rearrangement joins TRBV7-2 to TRBJ2-5; 8 bases align to TRBD1. Germline CDR1 is SGHTA and CDR2 is FQGNSA. Trimming at V came to 3 bases and at J to 5 bases, leaving 5 bases not matched to a gene. The CDR3 covers 14 residues. CDR3 sequence: CASSFSGGQETQYF. The CDR3 coding sequence is TGTGCCAGCAGCTTCTCAGGGGGCCAGGAGACCCAGTACTTC.

This clone was observed a handful of times. The chain uses TRBV4-3 and TRBJ1-5; 10 bases align to TRBD1. The germline V gene encodes CDR1 LGHNA and CDR2 YSLEER. The CDR3 totals 16 residues. After removal of 5 bases from V and 6 bases from J, the junction contained 10 bases not matched to a gene. In DNA form, the CDR3 reads TGCGCCAGCAGCTTAACCGGGACAGGGGATCGTCAGCCCCAGCATTTT. Protein: CASSLTGTGDRQPQHF.

This clone was detected only a few times. J is TRBJ1-6 and V is TRBV11-2; the D gene is possibly TRBD1 (5 bases). Trimming stripped 6 bases from V and 6 bases from J, with 9 bases between. The CDR3 spans 13 residues. Per the germline V gene, CDR1 is SGHAT and CDR2 is FQNNGV. Written as DNA, the CDR3 is TGTGCCAGCAGTAGGACACGTAATTCACCCCTCCACTTT. Amino acids: CASSRTRNSPLHF.

This clone was observed a handful of times. Within the sample, other DNA sequences also encode this same CDR3. The chain employs TRBV6-6 and TRBJ1-2; D possibly corresponds to TRBD1 (6 bases). Trimming took 3 bases from V and 6 from J, leaving 8 bases between them. The CDR3 covers 12 residues. The V gene's germline CDR1 is MNHNY and CDR2 SVGAGI (reference sequence). This chain's CDR3 is CASSYSGDGYTF. In DNA, the CDR3 is TGTGCCAGCAGTTATTCAGGGGATGGCTACACCTTC.

The chain combines TRBV27 with TRBJ1-6; no firm D call. V shed 2 bases and J shed 3 bases, with 5 bases lying between them. Germline V gene data show CDR1 as MNHEY and CDR2 as SMNVEV (reference sequence). CDR3 length equals 14 residues. The CDR3 loop is CASSLLSYNSPLHF. The CDR3 nucleotides are TGTGCCAGCAGTTTACTGAGCTATAATTCACCCCTCCACTTT.